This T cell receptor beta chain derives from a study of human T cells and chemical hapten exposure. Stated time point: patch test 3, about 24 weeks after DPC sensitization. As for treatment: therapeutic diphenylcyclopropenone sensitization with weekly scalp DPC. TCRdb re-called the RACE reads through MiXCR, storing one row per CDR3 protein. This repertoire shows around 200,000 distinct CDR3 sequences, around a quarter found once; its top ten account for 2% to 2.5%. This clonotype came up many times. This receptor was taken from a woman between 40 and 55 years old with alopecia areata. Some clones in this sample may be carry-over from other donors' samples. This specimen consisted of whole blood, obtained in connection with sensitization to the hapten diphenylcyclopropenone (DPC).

CDR3: CASSGGNSQFF. The CDR3 DNA reads TGTGCCAGCAGTGGCGGGAATTCCCAGTTCTTC. The chain joins TRBV6-6 to TRBJ2-1, with a weak D call TRBD2 (6 bases). The germline gives CDR1 MNHNY, CDR2 SVGAGI (reference sequence). Trimming removed 5 bases at V and 13 bases at J, with 12 bases between. The CDR3 is made up of 11 amino acids.